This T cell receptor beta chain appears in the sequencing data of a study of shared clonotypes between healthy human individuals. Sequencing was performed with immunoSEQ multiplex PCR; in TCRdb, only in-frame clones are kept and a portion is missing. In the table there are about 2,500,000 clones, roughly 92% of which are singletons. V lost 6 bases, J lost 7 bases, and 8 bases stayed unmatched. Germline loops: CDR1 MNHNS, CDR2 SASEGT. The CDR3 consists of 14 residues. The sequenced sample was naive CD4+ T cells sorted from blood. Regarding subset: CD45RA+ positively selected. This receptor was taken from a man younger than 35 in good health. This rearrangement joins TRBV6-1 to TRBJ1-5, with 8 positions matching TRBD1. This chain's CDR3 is CASRAGGGRQPQHF. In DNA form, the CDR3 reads TGTGCCAGCAGGGCAGGGGGCGGGAGACAGCCCCAGCATTTT.